Listed here is a single T cell receptor beta chain. Its binding antigen is unknown. Per-nucleotide qualities are absent, and no much larger clonotype sits a single base away. The data originate from a study of cytomegalovirus exposure and HLA in healthy donors (dated by TCRdb to between 2016 and 2019). With respect to the entire study: According to an earlier analysis of a few hundred of the donors, about 190 million T cells yielded 90 million to 130 million unique TCR beta sequences and approximately 300 Gb of sequence data. An early release covering about 600 HLA-typed donors comprised about 300 gigabases of sequencing data and 65 million to 100 million unique TCR sequences. Of the 350 to 400 genotyped donors, over 70% fell in the genetic ancestry cluster associated with self-reported Caucasian donors. Besides the first cohort of more than 650 subjects, a separate validation cohort made up of over 100 different subjects was used. Donor age, sex, ethnicity and CMV serostatus were collected together with the repertoire data. A later genetic analysis took genome-wide SNP genotypes for about 55% of the 666 donors and used that subset as a discovery cohort. Typing coverage differed by locus: A, B, C, DRB1 and DQB1 were typed in roughly 620-630 donors, DQA1 in approximately 520, DPA1 in some 570, and DPB1 in around 490. Among several hundred genotyped donors of the cohort, an average of around 250,000 unique TCR beta nucleotide sequences was sequenced per donor, of which roughly 17% were non-productive. High-throughput TCR immunosequencing, statistical association of individual TCRs with disease status, and machine learning were combined to predict cytomegalovirus infection status. The study profiled the T cell repertoires of under 700 subjects by immunosequencing and related them to cytomegalovirus serostatus. Roughly 5 DR-DQ haplotypes were handled as single units for association and clustering because linkage in the cohort was strong. HLA typing included class I and class II loci at four-digit resolution. The study was designed to test whether signatures of past pathogen exposure could be identified by cataloging public T cell receptors. Rather than drawing on any new phenotypic data, the later analysis identified candidate immune exposures from TCR beta sequences and the way those sequences occurred across donors. All discovery cohort repertoires had been generated on a single sequencing platform. A later analysis re-examined previously published TCR beta repertoires from roughly 720 donors and added high-resolution HLA genotyping to investigate patterns of TCR occurrence. To decide whether each TCR beta V gene segment behaved as functional or pseudogenic, an earlier analysis of nearly 600 of the donors relied on high-throughput TCR beta sequencing. What the research found in general, with its limitations: Most TCR sequences were observed very rarely across donors, whereas some public TCRs were present in many individuals. Some IMGT-functional V segments, including TRBV6-2 and TRBV6-3, could not be told apart with the 87-base-pair reads, so those segments were excluded. A group of highly shared sequence variants was considered likely to be a technical artifact of the sequencing pipeline. A later analysis reported that several top co-occurrence clusters appeared linked to parvovirus B19, influenza, CMV and Epstein-Barr virus. Only TCR beta chains were sequenced in this cohort, and the absence of alpha or paired-chain data limited detectable features. Cytomegalovirus status was reported to be diagnosed by the classifier with high specificity and sensitivity in both the original and validation cohorts. A later analysis found that HLA-associated TCR beta chains were more clonally expanded and had lower generation probabilities than equally common non-associated chains. A later genetic analysis reported fewer N-insertions in productive TCRs among donors in an Asian-associated ancestry cluster than the 666-donor mean. When HLA alleles, especially DR and DQ, strongly co-occurred, TCR associations were difficult to assign to individual alleles. Linkage disequilibrium might explain the correlated functional status among segregating V segments, but an unknown experimental factor could not be ruled out. Three of the identified cytomegalovirus-associated TCR beta chains were confirmed in vitro to be specific for cytomegalovirus antigens. V-gene and J-gene trimming of TCR beta chains was associated with a missense DCLRE1C variant in a later genetic analysis, and the association was replicated in an independent cohort. The study gave a list of 150 to 200 TCR beta chains associated with cytomegalovirus. Immune exposure information for the cohort was limited to CMV serostatus. A later analysis associated 17,000 or so TCR beta sequences with specific HLA alleles at a false discovery rate of 0.05. In a later analysis, the rate of TCR association differed among HLA loci, with DRB1 alleles having the most associated TCRs and HLA-C alleles having the fewest. The earlier analysis of approximately 560 of the donors excluded seventeen rarely observed V segments, including chromosome 9 orphons, because counts were too low. Roughly uniform sequencing depth across donors was assumed in presence/absence analyses, although this assumption may not hold. In an earlier analysis of approximately 600 of the donors, most TCR beta V segments were observed in productive rearrangements about 90% or about 30% of the time, broadly matching IMGT annotations. According to a later analysis, most CMV-associated TCR beta chains appeared to be HLA-restricted, and the HLA associations seemed to be driven largely by CMV exposure. Because some donors lacked HLA typing at each locus, the association tests relied only on the typed subset. The authors suggested that the approach could potentially be generalized to other disease states and immunological phenotypes. A further reported finding was that TCR beta sequences accurately predicted the HLA-A and HLA-B alleles for most subjects in the first cohort.

In total, over 600 healthy bone marrow donors made up the cohort. At the time of sampling, every cohort member was nominally healthy, though immune exposures that went unrecorded were likely present. The donor tested CMV seropositive, placing the donor among the approximately 290 seropositive members of the cohort. A peripheral blood sample was collected from each donor, and TCR beta sequencing was performed on peripheral blood mononuclear cells. The Qiagen DNeasy Blood Extraction Kit was used to extract genomic DNA from the blood cell samples. Taken from cysteine to phenylalanine, the CDR3 has 15 residues. Only the CDR3 region is kept as DNA, spanning 45 bases read in frame from base 1. Unmatched junction bases come to 5, with V trimmed by 4 bases and J by 1 base. According to the germline V gene, CDR1 reads KGHSH and CDR2 reads LQKENI. Library creation used the immunoSEQ multiplex PCR assay. For the multiplex PCR, a mixture combining 60 forward primers for TCR Vbeta segments and 13 reverse primers for TCR Jbeta segments was used. The CDR3 region of rearranged TCR beta genes was amplified from genomic DNA with a multiplex PCR assay. Amplified TCR beta libraries were sequenced as 87-base-pair reads on the Illumina HiSeq System. In the source study's methods: A later analysis tallied roughly 76 million unique TCR beta chains across the 666 repertoires, and about 12 million of those chains were shared by two or more donors. A nearest-neighbor algorithm error-corrected the raw reads and collapsed the reads into unique sequences, merging closely related sequences to remove PCR and sequencing errors. V, D and J gene segments were assigned by aligning CDR3 sequences to IMGT reference sequences. Each retained sequence needed at least a six-nucleotide match to both a V gene segment and a J gene segment. Rearrangements were called productive when the CDR3 lacked stop codons and stayed in frame with V and J; all others were non-productive. Following IMGT convention, CDR3 was defined as the stretch from the second conserved V-encoded cysteine up to the conserved J-encoded phenylalanine. The earlier analysis of roughly 590 of the donors excluded any sequence lacking an unambiguous match to a single V gene segment. An earlier analysis of fewer than 650 of the donors classified V segments as functional when productive rearrangements were above 56.7% and as segregating when the standard deviation between donors was above 5%. A statistical classification framework was developed to diagnose cytomegalovirus status using the catalog of TCR beta chain sequences. In a later analysis, TCR nucleotide sequences were compared against IMGT/GENE-DB human TR gene sequences so that V and J genes could be assigned. A later analysis assigned CDR3 sequences and most-parsimonious VDJ recombination scenarios with the TCRdist pipeline. In a later analysis, each TCR beta chain was defined by its CDR3 amino acid sequence together with its V-gene family, and reads lacking a unique V-gene family were excluded. To address suspected cross-contamination and a sequencing artifact, a later analysis removed 592 highly shared, low-generation-probability nucleotide sequences. In a later analysis, a clonal expansion index was calculated for each public chain from normalized within-repertoire ranks of inferred template counts. In a later analysis, generation probabilities were computed using a VDJ recombination model fitted to out-of-frame rearrangements, and the results were checked against IGoR. Hypergeometric tests were used in a later analysis to score TCR-TCR, TCR-HLA and TCR-CMV co-occurrence, with a repertoire-size bias correction applied to the TCR pairs. False discovery rates were estimated in a later analysis by permuting HLA or CMV assignments 20 times. In a later analysis, co-occurring TCRs were grouped using DBSCAN, and TCRdist sequence similarity was added for clustering within HLA-allele-positive subsets. For co-occurrence clustering, repertoires with fewer than 30,000 or more than 120,000 public chains were excluded, along with 4 to 6 repertoires with anomalous nucleotide sharing. In its TCRdb copy, this immuneACCESS table keeps in-frame sequences only and misses some clones. Where compared with another copy, unresolved V genes explain less than half of these, and the others have no known cause. Clone size and the V and J calls come from that table; the DNA yielded D and trimming. In this sample the table shows about 97,000 clones, 60% to 80% of which occur a single time. The top ten constitute more than 9.5% of the sample.

The sequence joins TRBV18 to TRBJ2-3; TRBD2 fits 7 bases in the junction. The origin of this receptor is a male donor in good health and CMV-seropositive. The specimen sequenced was PBMCs. At the DNA level, the sequence is TGTGCCAGCTCACGAGCCACTAGCGGCACAGATACGCAGTATTTT. Its amino acids are CASSRATSGTDTQYF.